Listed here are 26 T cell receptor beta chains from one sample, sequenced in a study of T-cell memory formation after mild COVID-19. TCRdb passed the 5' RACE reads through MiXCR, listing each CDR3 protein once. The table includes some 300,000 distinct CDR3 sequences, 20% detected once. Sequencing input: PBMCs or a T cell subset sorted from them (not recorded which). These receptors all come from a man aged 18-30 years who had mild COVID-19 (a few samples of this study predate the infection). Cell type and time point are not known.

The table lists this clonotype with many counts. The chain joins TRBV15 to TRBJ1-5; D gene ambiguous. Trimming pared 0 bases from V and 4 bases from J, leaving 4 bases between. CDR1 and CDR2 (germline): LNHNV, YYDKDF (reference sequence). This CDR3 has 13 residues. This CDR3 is CATSRDQNQPQHF. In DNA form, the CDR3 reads TGTGCCACCAGCAGAGATCAGAATCAGCCCCAGCATTTT.

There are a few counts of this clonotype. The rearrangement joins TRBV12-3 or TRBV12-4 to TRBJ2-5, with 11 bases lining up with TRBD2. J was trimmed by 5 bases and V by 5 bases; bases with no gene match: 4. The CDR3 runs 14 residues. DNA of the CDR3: TGTGCCAGCAGTCTGACTAGCGGGGTGGAGACCCAGTACTTC. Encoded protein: CASSLTSGVETQYF.

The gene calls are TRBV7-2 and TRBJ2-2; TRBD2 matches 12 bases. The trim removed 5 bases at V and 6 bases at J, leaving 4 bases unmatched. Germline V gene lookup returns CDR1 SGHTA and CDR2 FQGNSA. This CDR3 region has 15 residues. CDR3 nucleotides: TGTGCCAGCAGCCTACTAGCGGGGGGCGCCGGGGAGCTGTTTTTT. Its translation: CASSLLAGGAGELFF.

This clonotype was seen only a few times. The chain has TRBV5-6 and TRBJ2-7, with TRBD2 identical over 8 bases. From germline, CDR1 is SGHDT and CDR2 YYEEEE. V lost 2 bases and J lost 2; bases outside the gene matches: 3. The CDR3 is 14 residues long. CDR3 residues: CASSFGSGAYEQYF. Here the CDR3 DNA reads TGTGCCAGCAGCTTCGGTAGCGGGGCCTACGAGCAGTACTTC.

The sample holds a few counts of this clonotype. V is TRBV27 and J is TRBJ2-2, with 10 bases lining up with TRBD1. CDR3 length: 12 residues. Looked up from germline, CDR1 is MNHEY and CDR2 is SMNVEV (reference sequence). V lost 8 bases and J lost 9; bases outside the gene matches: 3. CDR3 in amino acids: CASGQGERELFF. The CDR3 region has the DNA TGTGCCAGCGGACAGGGGGAACGGGAGCTGTTTTTT.

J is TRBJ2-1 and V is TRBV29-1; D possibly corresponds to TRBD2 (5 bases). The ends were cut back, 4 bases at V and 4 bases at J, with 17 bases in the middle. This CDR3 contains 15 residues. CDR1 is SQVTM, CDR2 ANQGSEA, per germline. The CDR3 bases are TGCAGCGTTGTACCTGGACTCTCTGGTTACAATGAGCAGTTCTTC. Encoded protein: CSVVPGLSGYNEQFF.

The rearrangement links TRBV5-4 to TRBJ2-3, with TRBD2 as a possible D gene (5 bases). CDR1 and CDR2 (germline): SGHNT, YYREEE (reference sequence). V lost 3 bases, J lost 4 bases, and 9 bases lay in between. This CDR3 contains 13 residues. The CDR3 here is CASSSWTADTQYF. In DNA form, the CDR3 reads TGTGCCAGCAGCTCATGGACTGCAGATACGCAGTATTTT.

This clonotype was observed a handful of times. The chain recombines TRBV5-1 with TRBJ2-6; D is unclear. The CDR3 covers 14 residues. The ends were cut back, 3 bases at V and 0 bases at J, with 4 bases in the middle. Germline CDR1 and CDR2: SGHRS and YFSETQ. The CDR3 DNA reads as TGCGCCAGCAGCTCGGTCTCTGGGGCCAACGTCCTGACTTTC. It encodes CASSSVSGANVLTF.

CDR3 DNA: TGTGCCAGCAGCCCGTCCGACACCCGCAATGAGCAGTTCTTC. Translating gives CASSPSDTRNEQFF. The chain employs TRBV7-9 and TRBJ2-1, with D uncertain. V was shortened by 5 bases and J by 6 bases, with 14 bases between the two germline ends. There are 14 residues in the CDR3. The V gene's germline CDR1 is SEHNR and CDR2 FQNEAQ (reference sequence).

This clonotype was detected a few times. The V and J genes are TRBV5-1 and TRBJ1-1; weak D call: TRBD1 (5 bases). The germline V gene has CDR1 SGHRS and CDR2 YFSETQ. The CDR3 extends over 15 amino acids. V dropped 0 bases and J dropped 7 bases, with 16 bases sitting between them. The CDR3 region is CASSLEAHGGNEAFF. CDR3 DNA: TGCGCCAGCAGCTTGGAAGCCCATGGGGGGAATGAAGCTTTCTTT. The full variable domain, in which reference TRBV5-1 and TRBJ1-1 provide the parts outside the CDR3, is KAGVTQTPRYLIKTRGQQVTLSCSPISGHRSVSWYQQTPGQGLQFLFEYFSETQRNKGNFPGRFSGRQFSNSRSEMNVSTLELGDSALYLCASSLEAHGGNEAFFGQGTRLTVV.

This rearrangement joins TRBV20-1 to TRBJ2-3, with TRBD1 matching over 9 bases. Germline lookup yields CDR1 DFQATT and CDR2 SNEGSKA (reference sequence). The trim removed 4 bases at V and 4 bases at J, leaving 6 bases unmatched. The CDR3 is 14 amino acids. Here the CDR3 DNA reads TGCAGTGCTACCACCCGGACAGGGGCAGATACGCAGTATTTT. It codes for CSATTRTGADTQYF.

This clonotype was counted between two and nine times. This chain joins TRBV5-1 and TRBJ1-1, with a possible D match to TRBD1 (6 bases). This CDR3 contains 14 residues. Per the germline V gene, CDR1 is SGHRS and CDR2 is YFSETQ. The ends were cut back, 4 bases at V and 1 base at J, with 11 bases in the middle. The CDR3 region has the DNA TGCGCCAGCAGCCCGTACAGGGAGAACACTGAAGCTTTCTTT. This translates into CASSPYRENTEAFF.

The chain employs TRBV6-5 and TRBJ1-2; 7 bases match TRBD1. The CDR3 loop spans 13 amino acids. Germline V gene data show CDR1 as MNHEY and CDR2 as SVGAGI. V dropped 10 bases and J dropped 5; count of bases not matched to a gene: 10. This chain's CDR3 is CATRRDSVYGYTF. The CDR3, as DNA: TGTGCCACTCGCCGGGACAGTGTTTATGGCTACACCTTC.

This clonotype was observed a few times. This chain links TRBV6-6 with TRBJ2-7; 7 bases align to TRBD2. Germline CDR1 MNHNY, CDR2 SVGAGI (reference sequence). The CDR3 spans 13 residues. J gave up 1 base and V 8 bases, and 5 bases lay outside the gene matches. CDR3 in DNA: TGTGCCAGCTCCTGGGGGGGTTCCTACGAGCAGTACTTC. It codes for CASSWGGSYEQYF.

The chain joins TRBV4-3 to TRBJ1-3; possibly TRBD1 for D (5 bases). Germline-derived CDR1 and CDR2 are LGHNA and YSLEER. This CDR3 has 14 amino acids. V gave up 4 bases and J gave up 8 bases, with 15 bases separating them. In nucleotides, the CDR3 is TGCGCCAGCAGCCGGGACGGAGGTAGAGACACCATATATTTT. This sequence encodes CASSRDGGRDTIYF.

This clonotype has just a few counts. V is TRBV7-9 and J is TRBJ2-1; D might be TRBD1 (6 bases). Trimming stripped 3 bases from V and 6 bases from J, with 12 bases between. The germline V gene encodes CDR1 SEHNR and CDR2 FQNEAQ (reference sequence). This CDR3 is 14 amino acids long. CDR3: CASSFGTTGNEQFF. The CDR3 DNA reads TGTGCCAGCAGCTTTGGGACAACGGGCAATGAGCAGTTCTTC.

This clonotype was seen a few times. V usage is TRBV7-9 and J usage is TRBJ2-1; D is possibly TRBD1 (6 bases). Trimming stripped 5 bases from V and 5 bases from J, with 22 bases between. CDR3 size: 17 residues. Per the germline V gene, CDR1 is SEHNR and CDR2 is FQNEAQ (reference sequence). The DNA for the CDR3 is TGTGCCAGCAGCCTAGACCGGGTGGGGGCCGACCACAATGAGCAGTTCTTC. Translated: CASSLDRVGADHNEQFF. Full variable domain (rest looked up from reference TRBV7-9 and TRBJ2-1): DTGVSQNPRHKITKRGQNVTFRCDPISEHNRLYWYRQTLGQGPEFLTYFQNEAQLEKSRLLSDRFSAERPKGSFSTLEIQRTEQGDSAMYLCASSLDRVGADHNEQFFGPGTRLTVL.

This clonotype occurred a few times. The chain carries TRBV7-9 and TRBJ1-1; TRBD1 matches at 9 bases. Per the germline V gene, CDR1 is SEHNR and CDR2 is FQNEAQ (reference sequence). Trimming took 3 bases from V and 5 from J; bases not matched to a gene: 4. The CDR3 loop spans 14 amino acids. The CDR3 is CASSFVDRGTEAFF. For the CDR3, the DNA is TGTGCCAGCAGCTTTGTCGACAGGGGGACTGAAGCTTTCTTT.

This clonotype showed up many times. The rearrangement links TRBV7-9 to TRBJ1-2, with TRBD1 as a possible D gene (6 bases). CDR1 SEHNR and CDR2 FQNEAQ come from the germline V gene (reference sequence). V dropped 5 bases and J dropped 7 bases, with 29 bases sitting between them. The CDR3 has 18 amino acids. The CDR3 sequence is CASSSFLGGGPYLSGYTF. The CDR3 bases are TGTGCCAGCAGCAGCTTTTTAGGGGGGGGACCGTACTTGTCTGGCTACACCTTC.

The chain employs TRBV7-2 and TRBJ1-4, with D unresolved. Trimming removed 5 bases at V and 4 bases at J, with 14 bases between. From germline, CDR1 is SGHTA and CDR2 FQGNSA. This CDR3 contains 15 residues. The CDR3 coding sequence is TGTGCCAGCAGCCGTACCGGAGGATTTAATGAAAAACTGTTTTTT. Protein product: CASSRTGGFNEKLFF. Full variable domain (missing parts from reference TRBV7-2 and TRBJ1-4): GAGVSQSPSNKVTEKGKDVELRCDPISGHTALYWYRQSLGQGLEFLIYFQGNSAPDKSGLPSDRFSAERTGGSVSTLTIQRTQQEDSAVYLCASSRTGGFNEKLFFGSGTQLSVL.

The CDR3 region is CASSFAGTGYEQYV. The CDR3 DNA follows: TGTGCCAGCAGTTTTGCGGGGACAGGGTACGAGCAGTACGTC. This chain joins TRBV28 and TRBJ2-7, with 9 bases that match TRBD1. J was trimmed by 4 bases and V by 3 bases; bases with no gene match: 4. Per germline, CDR1 MDHEN and CDR2 SYDVKM. The CDR3 covers 14 residues.

In nucleotides, the CDR3 is TGTGCCAGCAGCTTAGTGGGGGGAGATGCGACTGAAGCTTTCTTT. It yields the protein CASSLVGGDATEAFF. The chain couples TRBV7-2 to TRBJ1-1; weak D call: TRBD1 (5 bases). The length of the CDR3 is 15 residues. CDR1 is SGHTA and CDR2 is FQGNSA in the germline V gene. The V end was cut by 1 base, the J end by 5 bases, with 14 bases between.

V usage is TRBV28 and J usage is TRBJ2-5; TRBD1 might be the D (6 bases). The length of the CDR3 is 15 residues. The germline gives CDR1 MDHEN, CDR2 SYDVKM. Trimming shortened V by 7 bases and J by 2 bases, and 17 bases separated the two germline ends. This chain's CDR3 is CASTWGDRRQETQYF. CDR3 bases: TGTGCCAGCACCTGGGGAGACAGGAGGCAAGAGACCCAGTACTTC.

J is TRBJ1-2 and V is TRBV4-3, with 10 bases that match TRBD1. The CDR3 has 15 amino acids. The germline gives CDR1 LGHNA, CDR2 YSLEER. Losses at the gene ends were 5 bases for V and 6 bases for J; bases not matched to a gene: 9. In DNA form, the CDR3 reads TGCGCCAGCAGCGTCCGGGACAGGGGTACTCATGGCTACACCTTC. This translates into CASSVRDRGTHGYTF.

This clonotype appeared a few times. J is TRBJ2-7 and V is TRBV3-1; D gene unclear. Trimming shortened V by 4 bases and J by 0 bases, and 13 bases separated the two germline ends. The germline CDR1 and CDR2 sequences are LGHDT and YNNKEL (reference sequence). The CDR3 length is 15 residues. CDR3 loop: CASSPVPQSSYEQYF. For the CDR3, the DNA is TGTGCCAGCAGCCCGGTCCCACAAAGCTCCTACGAGCAGTACTTC.

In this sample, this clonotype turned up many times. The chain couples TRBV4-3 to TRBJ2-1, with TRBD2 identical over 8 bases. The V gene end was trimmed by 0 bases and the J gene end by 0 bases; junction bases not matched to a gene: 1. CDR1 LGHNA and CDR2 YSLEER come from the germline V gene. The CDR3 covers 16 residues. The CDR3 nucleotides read TGCGCCAGCAGCCAAGATCTAGCGGGCTCCTACAATGAGCAGTTCTTC. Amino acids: CASSQDLAGSYNEQFF.